This T cell receptor beta chain was identified in a study of CD8+ T cells in alopecia areata. The CDR3 covers 12 residues. Germline V gives CDR1 LNHDA, CDR2 SQIVND (reference sequence). The germline V and J ends were trimmed by 5 bases and 8 bases, with 9 bases remaining between them. Reverse transcription of extracted RNA yielded cDNA, which provided the sequencing template. Repertoires were generated with immunoSEQ multiplex PCR, while TCRdb's copy carries only in-frame clones and drops some. This repertoire shows 100,000 to 150,000 clones, approximately 57% found once; its top ten account for around 5.7%. This clone has just a few counts. Noted treatment: oral pan-JAK inhibitor, 5-10 mg twice daily.

This receptor was identified in a human donor with alopecia areata. The rearrangement joins TRBV19 to TRBJ2-2; D is unresolved. Sequencing used CD4+ T cells sorted from blood, obtained at week 4, from a patient treated with tofacitinib. This CDR3 reads CASSRSRGELFF. The CDR3 DNA follows: TGTGCCAGTAGTCGTTCTCGGGGGGAGCTGTTTTTT.